This record concerns one T cell receptor (beta chain) sequence. This sample was included in a study of blood T cell repertoires in COVID-19. As for the study in general: The cDNA or gDNA used as material had been derived from T cells, B-cell-depleted T cells, or PBMCs.

Methods used by the authors: Estimation of nucleated cell counts relied on the amplification of reference gene primers. Sequencing used immunoSEQ multiplex PCR; TCRdb keeps in-frame clones, though not all of them. V and J calls and clone size are as listed in that table; D and trimming were resolved from the DNA. The data contain about 190,000 clones, approximately 86% of them singletons. The CDR3 consists of 16 residues. The trim removed 7 bases at V and 5 bases at J, leaving 13 bases unmatched. The germline CDR1 and CDR2 sequences are SEHNR and FQNEAQ (reference sequence). The clonotype comes from a man between 40 and 49 years old with active or convalescent COVID-19. Sample: peripheral blood. This sequence joins TRBV7-9 and TRBJ2-1; 8 bases match TRBD2. The CDR3 DNA is TGTGCCAGCATCATCAAGTTAGCGGGGAGCCACAATGAGCAGTTCTTC. Its translation: CASIIKLAGSHNEQFF.